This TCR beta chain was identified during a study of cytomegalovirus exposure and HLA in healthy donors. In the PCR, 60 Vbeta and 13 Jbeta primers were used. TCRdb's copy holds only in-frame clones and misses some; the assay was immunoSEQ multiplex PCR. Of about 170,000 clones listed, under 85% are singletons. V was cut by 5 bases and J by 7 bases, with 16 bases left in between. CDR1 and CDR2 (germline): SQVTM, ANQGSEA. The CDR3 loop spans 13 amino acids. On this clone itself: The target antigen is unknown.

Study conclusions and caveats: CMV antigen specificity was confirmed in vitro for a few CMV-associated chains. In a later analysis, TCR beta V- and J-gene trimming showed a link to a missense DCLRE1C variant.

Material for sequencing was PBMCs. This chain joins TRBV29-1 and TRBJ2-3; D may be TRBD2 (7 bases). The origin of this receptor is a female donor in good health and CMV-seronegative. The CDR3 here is CSVLGGAGNTQYF. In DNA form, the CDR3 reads TGCAGCGTTTTGGGGGGGGCCGGCAATACGCAGTATTTT.